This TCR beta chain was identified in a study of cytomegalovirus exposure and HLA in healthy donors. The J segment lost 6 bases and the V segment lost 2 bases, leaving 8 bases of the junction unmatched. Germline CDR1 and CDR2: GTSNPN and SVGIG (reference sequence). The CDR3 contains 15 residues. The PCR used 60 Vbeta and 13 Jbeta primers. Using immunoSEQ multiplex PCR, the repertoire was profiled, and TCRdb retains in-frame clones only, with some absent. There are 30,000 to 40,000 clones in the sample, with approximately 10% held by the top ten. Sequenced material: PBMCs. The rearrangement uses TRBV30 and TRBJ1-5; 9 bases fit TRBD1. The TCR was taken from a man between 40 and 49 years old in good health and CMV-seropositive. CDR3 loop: CAWSPTGTGSQPQHF. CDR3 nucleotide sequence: TGTGCCTGGAGTCCCACCGGGACAGGGAGTCAGCCCCAGCATTTT.